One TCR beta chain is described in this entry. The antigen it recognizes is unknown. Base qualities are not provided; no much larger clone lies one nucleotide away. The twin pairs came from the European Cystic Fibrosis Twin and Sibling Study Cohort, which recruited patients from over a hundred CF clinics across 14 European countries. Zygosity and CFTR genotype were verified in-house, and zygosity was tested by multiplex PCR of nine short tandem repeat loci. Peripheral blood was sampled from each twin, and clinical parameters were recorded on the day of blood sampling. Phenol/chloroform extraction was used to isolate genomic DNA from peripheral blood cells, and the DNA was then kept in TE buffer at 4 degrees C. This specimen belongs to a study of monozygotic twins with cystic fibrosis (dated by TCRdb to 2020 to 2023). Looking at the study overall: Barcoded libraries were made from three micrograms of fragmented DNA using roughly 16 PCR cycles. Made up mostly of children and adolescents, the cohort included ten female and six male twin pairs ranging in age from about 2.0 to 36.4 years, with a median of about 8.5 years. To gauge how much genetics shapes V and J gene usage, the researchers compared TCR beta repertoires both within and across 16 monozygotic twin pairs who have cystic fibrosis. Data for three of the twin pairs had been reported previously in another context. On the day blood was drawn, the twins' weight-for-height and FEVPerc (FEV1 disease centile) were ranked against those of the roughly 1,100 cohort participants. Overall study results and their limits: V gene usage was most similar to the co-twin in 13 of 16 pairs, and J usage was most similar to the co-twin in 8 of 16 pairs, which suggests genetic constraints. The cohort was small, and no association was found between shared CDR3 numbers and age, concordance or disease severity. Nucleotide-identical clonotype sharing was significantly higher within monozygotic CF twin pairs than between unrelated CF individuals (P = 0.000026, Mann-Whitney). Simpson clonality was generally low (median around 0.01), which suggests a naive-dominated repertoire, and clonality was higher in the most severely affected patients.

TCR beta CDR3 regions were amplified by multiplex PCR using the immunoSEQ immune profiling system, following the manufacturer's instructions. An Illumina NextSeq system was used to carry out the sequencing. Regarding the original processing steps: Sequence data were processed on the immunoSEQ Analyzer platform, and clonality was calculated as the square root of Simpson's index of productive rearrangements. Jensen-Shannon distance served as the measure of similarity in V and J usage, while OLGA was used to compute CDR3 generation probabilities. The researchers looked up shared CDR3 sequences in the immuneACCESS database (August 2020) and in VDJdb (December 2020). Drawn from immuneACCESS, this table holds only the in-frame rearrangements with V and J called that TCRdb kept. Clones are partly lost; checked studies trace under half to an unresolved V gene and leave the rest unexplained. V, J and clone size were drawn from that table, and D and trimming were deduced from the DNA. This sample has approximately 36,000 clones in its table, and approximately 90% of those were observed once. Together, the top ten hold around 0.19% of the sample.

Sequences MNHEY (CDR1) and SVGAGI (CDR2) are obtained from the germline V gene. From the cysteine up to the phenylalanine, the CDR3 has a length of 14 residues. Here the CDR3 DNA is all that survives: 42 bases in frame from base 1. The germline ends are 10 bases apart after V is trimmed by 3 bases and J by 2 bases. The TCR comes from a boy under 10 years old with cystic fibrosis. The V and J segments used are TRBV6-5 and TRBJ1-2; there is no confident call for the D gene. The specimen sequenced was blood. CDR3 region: CASSYRETNYGYTF. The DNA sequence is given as TGTGCCAGCAGTTATAGGGAAACCAACTATGGCTACACCTTC.